The 2 T cell receptor beta chains listed next were all sequenced from one sample in a study of control samples from healthy donors and cancer patients. The assay was immunoSEQ multiplex PCR, and TCRdb's table has in-frame clones only and misses some. Here the sample spans some 150,000 clones, roughly 95% being singletons. Material for sequencing was blood. These receptors were obtained from a woman aged 60-75 years in good health.

The chain recombines TRBV6-2 or TRBV6-3 with TRBJ1-6, with D possibly matching TRBD1 (5 bases). The V end lost 2 bases, the J end lost 7 bases, and 15 bases lay between the germline ends. The V gene's germline CDR1 is MNHEY and CDR2 SVGEGT. The length of the CDR3 is 16 residues. The CDR3 nucleotides are TGTGCCAGCAGTTACCTGAGGGGCAAAGGAAATTCACCCCTCCACTTT. This sequence encodes CASSYLRGKGNSPLHF.

The chain links TRBV7-9 to TRBJ1-6, with 8 positions matching TRBD1. Germline trimming cut 5 bases from V and 9 bases from J; bases unmatched to any gene: 9. The CDR3 runs to 15 residues. Germline V gives CDR1 SEHNR, CDR2 FQNEAQ (reference sequence). The CDR3 nucleotides read TGTGCCAGCAGCACCGGACAGGGTGGGAGTTCACCCCTCCACTTT. Its protein product is CASSTGQGGSSPLHF.